This is a list of T cell receptor beta chains from one sample in a study of T cell responses to AZD1222 COVID-19 vaccine. This table comes from immunoSEQ multiplex PCR, and its TCRdb copy is limited to in-frame clones, with some not included. The data show 90,000 to 110,000 clones, approximately 89% seen once. Sample: peripheral blood, taken 28 days after the second AZD1222 dose. The receptors stem from an adult who received the AZD1222 COVID-19 vaccine. Both conserved end residues are part of each CDR3. A D gene is named only where the DNA matches it firmly. Rows give clone size only sometimes, using once, few, many, or a class for an expanded clone.

abundance,j_gene,len,d_gene,v_gene,CDR3aa,CDR3nt
NA,TRBJ2-3,15,NA,TRBV19,CARYPNRFYTDTQYF,TGTGCCAGATATCCTAACAGGTTCTACACAGATACGCAGTATTTT
NA,TRBJ2-1,16,NA,TRBV19,CASSTLAAPSYNEQFF,TGTGCCAGTAGTACACTAGCTGCCCCCTCCTACAATGAGCAGTTCTTC
NA,TRBJ1-6,13,NA,TRBV7-2,CASSLLGESPLHF,TGTGCCAGCAGCTTACTCGGGGAATCACCCCTCCACTTT
NA,TRBJ2-3,17,TRBD2,TRBV4-1,CASSQGFAGVRTDTQYF,TGCGCCAGCAGCCAAGGGTTTGCGGGGGTGCGCACAGATACGCAGTATTTT
NA,TRBJ1-1,16,NA,TRBV7-6,CASSLEAGDMNTEAFF,TGTGCCAGCAGCTTAGAGGCAGGCGATATGAACACTGAAGCTTTCTTT
NA,TRBJ2-7,14,TRBD1,TRBV24-1,CATSVPGQGHEQYF,TGTGCCACCAGTGTGCCGGGACAGGGACACGAGCAGTACTTC
NA,TRBJ1-2,15,NA,TRBV13,CASSLETGAGYGYTF,TGTGCCAGCAGCTTAGAGACGGGGGCGGGCTATGGCTACACCTTC
NA,TRBJ2-1,14,TRBD1,TRBV6-1,CASSELDRANEQFF,TGTGCCAGCAGTGAATTGGACAGGGCGAATGAGCAGTTCTTC
NA,TRBJ2-7,14,NA,TRBV19,CASSWAGRGYEQYF,TGTGCCAGTAGTTGGGCGGGCCGGGGCTACGAGCAGTACTTC
NA,TRBJ2-7,14,NA,TRBV4-3,CASSPTGTVYEQYF,TGCGCCAGCAGCCCTACCGGGACGGTCTACGAGCAGTACTTC
NA,TRBJ2-3,13,NA,TRBV14,CASSQDPRDTQYF,TGTGCCAGCAGCCAAGACCCTCGCGATACGCAGTATTTT
NA,TRBJ2-1,13,NA,TRBV7-8,CAGGERASNEQFF,TGTGCCGGTGGGGAGCGGGCCTCCAATGAGCAGTTCTTC
NA,TRBJ1-5,15,NA,TRBV18,CASSLTAANNQPQHF,TGTGCCAGCTCACTGACAGCAGCTAACAATCAGCCCCAGCATTTT
NA,TRBJ1-1,14,NA,TRBV27,CASSLGSGVTEAFF,TGTGCCAGCAGTTTGGGTTCGGGGGTCACTGAAGCTTTCTTT
NA,TRBJ1-2,14,NA,TRBV2,CASSEGGSYYGYTF,TGTGCCAGCAGTGAAGGTGGTAGCTACTATGGCTACACCTTC
NA,TRBJ2-3,12,NA,TRBV20-1,CSASFQSDTQYF,TGCAGTGCTAGTTTTCAATCAGATACGCAGTATTTT
NA,TRBJ2-5,14,TRBD2,TRBV29-1,CSVEAQRGRETQYF,TGCAGCGTTGAAGCCCAGCGGGGTCGGGAGACCCAGTACTTC
NA,TRBJ1-2,15,NA,TRBV3-1/TRBV3-2,CASSPGPGTNYGYTF,TGTGCCAGCAGCCCCGGGCCGGGGACCAACTATGGCTACACCTTC
NA,TRBJ2-4,14,NA,TRBV9,CASSPEIAKNIQYF,TGTGCCAGCAGCCCTGAAATAGCCAAAAACATTCAGTACTTC
NA,TRBJ1-2,13,NA,TRBV6-5,CASRSRGSHGYTF,TGTGCCAGCCGGTCGAGGGGATCCCATGGCTACACCTTC
NA,TRBJ1-2,11,NA,TRBV20-1,CSARDSEGYTF,TGCAGTGCTAGAGACTCGGAAGGCTACACCTTC
NA,TRBJ2-2,14,NA,TRBV15,CATSRDRQVGELFF,TGTGCCACCAGCAGAGATAGGCAGGTCGGGGAGCTGTTTTTT
NA,TRBJ2-3,16,NA,TRBV7-2,CASSLGAKRGTDTQYF,TGTGCCAGCAGCTTAGGGGCCAAGCGGGGCACAGATACGCAGTATTTT
NA,TRBJ2-1,16,NA,TRBV9,CASSVGGGGSYNEQFF,TGTGCCAGCAGCGTCGGCGGCGGAGGGTCCTACAATGAGCAGTTCTTC
once,TRBJ2-1,17,TRBD2,TRBV6-2/TRBV6-3,CASSLAGGVGSYNEQFF,TGTGCCAGCAGCCTAGCGGGAGGAGTGGGATCCTACAATGAGCAGTTCTTC
NA,TRBJ2-3,15,NA,TRBV11-1,CASSFEQGLSDTQYF,TGTGCCAGCAGTTTTGAACAGGGTTTATCAGATACGCAGTATTTT
NA,TRBJ1-4,16,TRBD1,TRBV5-4,CASSRTGDATNEKLFF,TGTGCCAGCAGCCGGACAGGAGATGCAACTAATGAAAAACTGTTTTTT
NA,TRBJ2-1,18,TRBD2,TRBV18,CASSPPRGTSGNVNEQFF,TGTGCCAGCTCACCACCTCGAGGGACTAGCGGGAACGTGAATGAGCAGTTCTTC
NA,TRBJ2-7,15,TRBD2,TRBV5-1,CASRWGTSGSYEQYF,TGCGCCAGCAGGTGGGGGACTAGCGGTTCCTACGAGCAGTACTTC
NA,TRBJ2-1,14,NA,TRBV18,CASSPGTVYNEQFF,TGTGCCAGCTCACCAGGGACGGTATACAATGAGCAGTTCTTC
NA,TRBJ2-1,15,NA,TRBV3-1/TRBV3-2,CASSQESEAYNEQFF,TGTGCCAGCAGCCAAGAATCGGAAGCCTACAATGAGCAGTTCTTC
NA,TRBJ1-2,13,NA,TRBV7-2,CASSLVWMDGYTF,TGTGCCAGCAGCTTGGTCTGGATGGATGGCTACACCTTC
NA,TRBJ2-5,13,TRBD2,TRBV15,CATSQRGQETQYF,TGTGCCACTTCGCAGCGGGGCCAAGAGACCCAGTACTTC
NA,TRBJ1-2,14,NA,TRBV5-1,CASSDSEAGYGYTF,TGCGCCAGCAGCGACAGTGAAGCGGGCTATGGCTACACCTTC
once,TRBJ2-7,15,TRBD2,TRBV2,CASSGRLAGIYEQYF,TGTGCCAGCAGTGGGAGACTAGCGGGGATCTACGAGCAGTACTTC
NA,TRBJ1-5,16,NA,TRBV15,CATSREQIRSNQPQHF,TGTGCCACCAGCAGAGAACAGATTCGTAGCAATCAGCCCCAGCATTTT
NA,TRBJ1-1,15,NA,TRBV27,CASSLAGRMNTEAFF,TGTGCCAGCAGTTTAGCGGGACGGATGAACACTGAAGCTTTCTTT
NA,TRBJ1-5,15,NA,TRBV30,CAWRMPMGGSQPQHF,TGTGCCTGGAGGATGCCGATGGGGGGATCTCAGCCCCAGCATTTT
NA,TRBJ1-6,12,NA,TRBV29-1,CSVGTVDSPLHF,TGCAGCGTCGGGACGGTGGATTCACCCCTCCACTTT
NA,TRBJ2-3,16,TRBD2,TRBV5-5,CASSLELAGGGDTQYF,TGTGCCAGCAGCTTGGAGCTAGCGGGAGGGGGAGATACGCAGTATTTT
once,TRBJ2-6,15,NA,TRBV13,CASLRRGSGANVLTF,TGTGCCAGCCTCAGGAGAGGCTCTGGGGCCAACGTCCTGACTTTC
NA,TRBJ2-1,15,TRBD2,TRBV18,CASSSLSGTANEQFF,TGTGCCAGCTCAAGCCTTAGCGGGACTGCCAATGAGCAGTTCTTC
NA,TRBJ2-1,13,NA,TRBV30,CAWSVLTLNEQFF,TGTGCCTGGAGTGTATTGACTCTCAATGAGCAGTTCTTC
NA,TRBJ1-4,14,NA,TRBV2,CASSYSTTNEKLFF,TGTGCCAGCAGCTACTCTACAACTAATGAAAAACTGTTTTTT
NA,TRBJ2-3,18,NA,TRBV18,CASSPLPLTGSGTDTQYF,TGTGCCAGCTCACCACTACCCCTCACCGGGAGCGGCACAGATACGCAGTATTTT
NA,TRBJ1-4,13,TRBD1,TRBV25-1,CASRGQGKEKLFF,TGTGCCAGCAGGGGACAGGGAAAAGAAAAACTGTTTTTT
NA,TRBJ1-2,15,NA,TRBV5-1,CASSFGDTLNYGYTF,TGCGCCAGCAGCTTTGGGGACACCTTGAACTATGGCTACACCTTC
few,TRBJ2-7,15,NA,TRBV5-5,CASSRGLSSLDGQYF,TGTGCCAGCAGCCGGGGGCTTAGTTCCCTAGACGGGCAGTACTTC
once,TRBJ2-7,14,NA,TRBV27,CASSLAGQTYEQYF,TGTGCCAGCAGTTTAGCGGGACAAACCTACGAGCAGTACTTC
NA,TRBJ2-7,13,TRBD1,TRBV6-5,CASRGTGLYEQYF,TGTGCCAGCAGAGGGACAGGGCTCTACGAGCAGTACTTC
NA,TRBJ2-4,15,NA,TRBV18,CASSDSGGAKNIQYF,TGTGCCAGCTCAGACTCAGGGGGGGCCAAAAACATTCAGTACTTC
NA,TRBJ2-3,15,NA,TRBV5-1,CASSPSPSVADTQYF,TGCGCCAGCAGCCCCTCCCCTAGCGTCGCAGATACGCAGTATTTT
NA,TRBJ2-7,15,TRBD2,TRBV6-5,CASSSSAGGSYEQYF,TGTGCCAGCAGCTCCTCAGCGGGAGGGTCCTACGAGCAGTACTTC
NA,TRBJ2-6,16,TRBD2,TRBV18,CASSLAGGSGANVLTF,TGTGCCAGCTCACTAGCGGGAGGTTCTGGGGCCAACGTCCTGACTTTC
NA,TRBJ1-1,15,TRBD1,TRBV7-6,CASSPQGGAYTEAFF,TGTGCCAGCAGCCCGCAAGGGGGCGCGTATACTGAAGCTTTCTTT